This TCR beta chain is from a study of T cell responses to AZD1222 COVID-19 vaccine. Study-level findings and limits: Increases in Spike-specific TCR breadth and depth were seen after two AZD1222 doses. Researchers report vaccine-associated CD4 TCRs spanning spike, with dominance at 160-218 and 743-854. Unmutated variant regions are reportedly the target of nearly half of TCRs that are spike-specific.

The table came from immunoSEQ multiplex PCR; TCRdb's copy has only in-frame clones and leaves some out. Among some 130,000 clones listed, about nine tenths were seen once. With respect to this clone: The target antigen is unknown.

CDR1 and CDR2 (germline): LGHNA, YSLEER. The V gene lost 1 base and the J gene lost 2 bases, with 23 bases spanning the gap. This CDR3 region has 19 residues. Sequenced here: peripheral blood, sampled 28 days after the second AZD1222 dose. The chain has TRBV4-3 and TRBJ1-2; a possible D gene is TRBD1 (5 bases). This receptor was obtained from an adult who received the AZD1222 COVID-19 vaccine. The CDR3 loop is CASSQAHLKGRQGNYGYTF. CDR3 in DNA: TGCGCCAGCAGCCAAGCCCATTTAAAGGGTCGTCAGGGAAACTATGGCTACACCTTC.